This is a list of T cell receptor beta chains from one sample in a study of CXCR3-negative and CXCR3-positive naive CD8 T cells. TCRdb reworked the 5' RACE reads into one entry per CDR3 protein, no DNA. In total, the table holds 6,000 to 7,000 distinct CDR3 sequences. The source material was naive CXCR3+ CD8+ T cells from blood. These receptors all stem from a human donor in good health. Some clones in this sample may be carry-over from other donors' samples. Each CDR3 is given with its conserved first and last residue. Rows may omit the clone size; those that give it use once, few, many or a size class.

.,TRBV5-6,TRBJ2-7,CASSQTGYEQYF
medium-sized,TRBV7-9,TRBJ1-2,CASSTTGDTTNYGYTF
medium-sized,TRBV4-3,TRBJ2-1,CASRPGQGFDEQFF
medium-sized,TRBV12-3/TRBV12-4,TRBJ2-1,CASSLGGSSYNEQFF
.,TRBV28,TRBJ2-6,CASSLWAGGDSGANVLTF
.,TRBV9,TRBJ2-1,CASSVEGATSGMANEQFF
.,TRBV4-1,TRBJ1-2,CASSSVGTGVGYTF
.,TRBV6-5,TRBJ2-1,CASSLGQENNEQFF
.,TRBV9,TRBJ1-1,CASSVGSLNTEAFF
medium-sized,TRBV29-1,TRBJ2-2,CSVGQGNTGELFF
.,TRBV4-1,TRBJ1-1,CASSQDPQGNTEAFF
.,TRBV7-6,TRBJ1-1,CASSSWDRVQNTEAFF
medium-sized,TRBV20-1,TRBJ2-3,CSALPLGTRVSGSTDTQYF
medium-sized,TRBV4-3,TRBJ2-1,CASSQDLAELRNEQFF
.,TRBV9,TRBJ2-1,CASSSSRSSYNEQFF
medium-sized,TRBV20-1,TRBJ2-1,CSARDQSGSMNEQFF
medium-sized,TRBV29-1,TRBJ2-3,CSVVAAGEETDTQYF
.,TRBV6-1,TRBJ2-3,CASSAGFGGTDTQYF
medium-sized,TRBV7-6,TRBJ2-7,CASSTYGGRDEQYF
.,TRBV12-3/TRBV12-4,TRBJ2-2,CASFSPAAAGELFF
.,TRBV20-1,TRBJ2-3,CSARDGELAVGGDTQYF
.,TRBV7-2,TRBJ2-2,CASSLLSSGTSNTGELFF
.,TRBV15,TRBJ2-6,CATRVAGANVLTF
medium-sized,TRBV4-2,TRBJ2-5,CASSQDPPGGLGETQYF
medium-sized,TRBV29-1,TRBJ2-6,CSVVPSGANVLTF
medium-sized,TRBV10-3,TRBJ1-6,CAISESGQASSYNSPLHF
.,TRBV7-9,TRBJ2-7,CASAQGLAGIDWSYEQYF
medium-sized,TRBV4-3,TRBJ1-5,CASSQEKDTNQPQHF
medium-sized,TRBV12-3/TRBV12-4,TRBJ2-5,CASSLGETQYF
.,TRBV28,TRBJ2-1,CASTLPGGTSNNEQFF
.,TRBV29-1,TRBJ1-2,CSVEAPREGSGYTF
medium-sized,TRBV29-1,TRBJ2-5,CSVEKTGTENTQYF
.,TRBV7-9,TRBJ1-2,CASSSTADLANYGYTF
medium-sized,TRBV29-1,TRBJ2-5,CSVLGIEETQYF
.,TRBV29-1,TRBJ2-3,CSVEDRGDYRTDTQYF
medium-sized,TRBV7-9,TRBJ2-7,CASSAGTTSYEQYF
medium-sized,TRBV29-1,TRBJ1-2,CSVTGLRSGYTF
.,TRBV19,TRBJ2-1,CASKSASNEQFF
medium-sized,TRBV7-9,TRBJ2-7,CASSSPLGLAGKYEQYF
medium-sized,TRBV6-5,TRBJ2-5,CASRAGVETQYF
.,TRBV4-1,TRBJ2-7,CASSLQPGQSSFEQYF
medium-sized,TRBV6-5,TRBJ2-3,CASSYSIGGITDTQYF
medium-sized,TRBV12-3/TRBV12-4,TRBJ2-1,CASSLAGVGYNEQFF
medium-sized,TRBV27,TRBJ2-5,CASANRAGGIQETQYF
.,TRBV28,TRBJ2-3,CASRRQGANRADTQYF
.,TRBV6-5,TRBJ1-2,CASSPGLYGYTF
medium-sized,TRBV29-1,TRBJ2-5,CSGLRDGQETQYF
.,TRBV4-3,TRBJ1-5,CASSQGEGTNQPQHF
medium-sized,TRBV29-1,TRBJ2-1,CSGGGISYNEQFF
medium-sized,TRBV7-9,TRBJ1-2,CASSRGVLDDYGYTF
.,TRBV12-3/TRBV12-4,TRBJ1-4,CASSLGGPTNEKLFF
.,TRBV6-5,TRBJ2-7,CASSYGQGHEQYF
.,TRBV2,TRBJ2-4,CASSDRLRNIQYF
.,TRBV7-3,TRBJ2-3,CASSPQGGVTDTQYF